This T cell receptor beta chain was sequenced in a study of CD8+ T cells in alopecia areata. Study overall: Tofacitinib was taken orally by treated patients, and the dose was 5 to 10 mg twice daily.

To note about this clone: What it binds is unknown.

Those with alopecia areata gave lesional scalp punch biopsies and peripheral blood. Between the trimmed V and J ends, which lost 0 bases and 6 bases, there was a span of 15 bases. The germline V gene has CDR1 SQVTM and CDR2 ANQGSEA. This CDR3 is built from 15 residues. Study conclusions and caveats: Resident alphabeta T cells of normal skin are also sequenced in scalp samples.

It was cDNA, reverse transcribed from extracted RNA, that served as the sequencing template. Repertoires were generated with immunoSEQ multiplex PCR, while TCRdb's copy carries only in-frame clones and drops some. This sample has about 150,000 clones; more than 75% occur once, and the top ten carry about 15%. The material sequenced was CD8+ T cells sorted from blood, taken at week 0. The source of this sequence is a human donor with alopecia areata. The chain carries TRBV29-1 and TRBJ2-1; weak D call: TRBD2 (6 bases). The CDR3 loop is CSVEDAGSMVNEQFF. CDR3 sequence (DNA): TGCAGCGTTGAAGACGCGGGAAGTATGGTCAATGAGCAGTTCTTC.